These 15 T cell receptor beta chains were sequenced from one sample in a study of blood T cell repertoires in COVID-19. The table came from immunoSEQ multiplex PCR; TCRdb's copy has only in-frame clones and leaves some out. This table has 300,000 to 450,000 clones, 75% to 90% appearing once. The sequencing input was PBMCs or T cells enriched from blood (not recorded which). The receptor set was obtained from a man younger than 35 who had recovered from COVID-19.

The gene calls are TRBV6-4 and TRBJ2-2; 8 nucleotides agree with TRBD2. The ends lost 8 bases at V and 1 base at J; junction bases unmatched: 3. Germline V CDR1 and CDR2: MRHNA, SNTAGT. CDR3 size: 14 residues. The CDR3 bases are TGTGCCAGCCATAGCGGGGTGAACACCGGGGAGCTGTTTTTT. Protein product: CASHSGVNTGELFF.

This clone came up once. The chain links TRBV7-2 to TRBJ2-4; D is possibly TRBD1 (6 bases). The CDR3 has 14 residues. Trimming stripped 5 bases from V and 8 bases from J, with 16 bases between. Looked up from germline, CDR1 is SGHTA and CDR2 is FQGNSA. The CDR3 nucleotides are TGTGCCAGCAGCACGGGACAAATCGGGGACATTCAGTACTTC. Translated, it gives CASSTGQIGDIQYF.

The V and J genes are TRBV7-2 and TRBJ1-5; D gene ambiguous. Germline V gene data show CDR1 as SGHTA and CDR2 as FQGNSA. V shed 5 bases and J shed 3 bases, with 14 bases lying between them. The CDR3 sequence is 15 residues long. CDR3: CASSLRPANNQPQHF. The CDR3 DNA sequence: TGTGCCAGCAGCCTCCGCCCTGCTAACAATCAGCCCCAGCATTTT.

The chain employs TRBV7-3 and TRBJ2-3, with D maybe TRBD1 (6 bases). V was shortened by 5 bases and J by 2 bases, with 14 bases between the two germline ends. The CDR3 length is 15 residues. CDR1 is SGHTA and CDR2 is FQGTGA in the germline V gene. CDR3 amino acids: CASSPSGTYTDTQYF. The CDR3, as DNA: TGTGCCAGCAGCCCTTCCGGGACATACACAGATACGCAGTATTTT.

The chain is built from TRBV5-1 and TRBJ1-3; tentatively, D is TRBD1 (5 bases). The germline CDR1 and CDR2 sequences are SGHRS and YFSETQ. V shed 4 bases and J shed 3 bases, with 17 bases lying between them. This CDR3 contains 16 residues. The CDR3 DNA is TGCGCCAGCAGCCTTGACAGAGTCATTAATGGAAACACCATATATTTT. It translates to CASSLDRVINGNTIYF.

This clone was recorded only once. The V call is TRBV9, the J call TRBJ2-3; 8 bases match TRBD2. Per the germline V gene, CDR1 is SGDLS and CDR2 is YYNGEE. V lost 5 bases and J lost 0; bases outside the gene matches: 5. The CDR3 runs to 15 residues. CDR3 coding DNA: TGTGCCAGCAGGGAAGCGGGAGAAAGCACAGATACGCAGTATTTT. Its protein product is CASREAGESTDTQYF. Variable domain in full (rest from reference TRBV9 and TRBJ2-3): DSGVTQTPKHLITATGQRVTLRCSPRSGDLSVYWYQQSLDQGLQFLIQYYNGEERAKGNILERFSAQQFPDLHSELNLSSLELGDSALYFCASREAGESTDTQYFGPGTRLTVL.

The chain recombines TRBV7-8 with TRBJ1-5; no reliable D call. Germline-derived CDR1 and CDR2 are SGHVS and FQNEAQ. The CDR3 runs 15 residues. Trimming shortened V by 4 bases and J by 7 bases, and 17 bases separated the two germline ends. CDR3 region: CASSWSPGREQPQHF. The CDR3 bases are TGTGCCAGCAGCTGGTCCCCCGGGAGGGAACAGCCCCAGCATTTT.

There are a few counts of this clone. The chain has TRBV7-2 and TRBJ2-3; 9 bases map to TRBD1. Germline V gives CDR1 SGHTA, CDR2 FQGNSA. Losses at the gene ends were 1 base for V and 4 bases for J; bases not matched to a gene: 3. This CDR3 is 15 amino acids long. The CDR3 spells CASSLGDREADTQYF. Here the CDR3 DNA reads TGTGCCAGCAGCTTAGGGGACAGGGAAGCAGATACGCAGTATTTT.

This clone was recorded only once. In DNA, the CDR3 is TGTGCCAGCATCCCACTAGCGGGAGGTAGAGAGACCCAGTACTTC. This codes for CASIPLAGGRETQYF. V is TRBV6-2 or TRBV6-3 and J is TRBJ2-5, with 12 bases that match TRBD2. V shed 7 bases and J 4 bases; nucleotides not matched to a gene: 7. CDR1 and CDR2 (germline): MNHEY, SVGEGT. This CDR3 contains 15 residues.

V is TRBV5-1 and J is TRBJ1-5; D gene unclear. V lost 0 bases, J lost 6 bases, and 10 bases lay in between. Per the germline V gene, CDR1 is SGHRS and CDR2 is YFSETQ. The CDR3 is 14 amino acids. The CDR3 protein is CASSLAGGSQPQHF. The CDR3 coding sequence is TGCGCCAGCAGCTTGGCCGGAGGGTCTCAGCCCCAGCATTTT.

The chain uses TRBV5-4 and TRBJ2-7, with TRBD2 matching over 8 bases. The trim removed 4 bases at V and 1 base at J, leaving 13 bases unmatched. Germline CDR1 SGHNT, CDR2 YYREEE (reference sequence). This CDR3 region has 17 residues. In nucleotides, the CDR3 is TGTGCCAGCAGCCCCGTGGCGGGACTAGGGGGGTCCTACGAGCAGTACTTC. Residues: CASSPVAGLGGSYEQYF.

The V and J genes are TRBV5-1 and TRBJ2-7, with 12 nucleotides matching TRBD1. The V gene's germline CDR1 is SGHRS and CDR2 YFSETQ. V gave up 3 bases and J gave up 4 bases; unmatched junction bases: 8. The CDR3 is 16 residues long. CDR3 sequence (DNA): TGCGCCAGCAGCTCAGTCAGGGACAGGGGGCTTTACGAGCAGTACTTC. As protein: CASSSVRDRGLYEQYF.

The chain couples TRBV7-2 to TRBJ1-1; no definite D call. Germline CDR1 reads SGHTA; CDR2 reads FQGNSA. V lost 4 bases, J lost 3 bases, and 12 bases lay in between. This CDR3 spans 14 amino acids. The CDR3 nucleotides are TGTGCCAGCAGCTCCCGGGGTCGAGACACTGAAGCTTTCTTT. Translated, it gives CASSSRGRDTEAFF.

The chain has TRBV6-5 and TRBJ2-2; 10 bases are a match to TRBD2. The CDR3 extends over 13 amino acids. Per the germline V gene, CDR1 is MNHEY and CDR2 is SVGAGI. Trimming took 6 bases from V and 6 from J; bases not matched to a gene: 1. This CDR3 reads CASSLAGAGELFF. The CDR3 coding sequence is TGTGCCAGCAGCCTAGCGGGAGCCGGGGAGCTGTTTTTT.

The chain links TRBV18 to TRBJ1-1, with D perhaps matching TRBD1 (5 bases). Germline loops: CDR1 KGHSH, CDR2 LQKENI. Deletions cut 6 bases from V and 0 bases from J, with 17 bases between. This CDR3 comprises 16 residues. The DNA of the CDR3 is TGTGCCAGCTCTCGTAAAGTCGACAGTGTGAACACTGAAGCTTTCTTT. This sequence encodes CASSRKVDSVNTEAFF. Complete variable domain (other parts from reference TRBV18 and TRBJ1-1): NAGVMQNPRHLVRRRGQEARLRCSPMKGHSHVYWYRQLPEEGLKFMVYLQKENIIDESGMPKERFSAEFPKEGPSILRIQQVVRGDSAAYFCASSRKVDSVNTEAFFGQGTRLTVV.